The rows below give T cell receptor beta chains drawn from one sample of a study of metastatic and nonmetastatic thyroid tumors. TCRdb recomputed clones from the PCR reads via MiXCR. The sample contains roughly 14,000 clones, 23% of which appear only once. Sequencing was performed on blood. These receptors were taken from a female donor with papillary thyroid cancer or a benign thyroid nodule (not recorded which). Some clones in this sample may be carry-over from other donors' samples. Each CDR3 is given with its conserved first and last residue. D genes are given only for firm matches. Expanded clones are given a class, and other clones once, few, many or no size at all.

>-|TRBV5-1|-|TRBJ2-1|15
CASGLGGGPYNEQFF
TGCGCCAGCGGGTTGGGTGGAGGACCCTACAATGAGCAGTTCTTC
>-|TRBV27|medium-sized|TRBJ1-4|13
CASSLVLGEKLFF
TGTGCCAGCAGCCTAGTTTTGGGGGAAAAACTGTTTTTT
>-|TRBV5-1|medium-sized|TRBJ1-2|13
CASSLGWVIGYTF
TGCGCCAGCAGTTTGGGGTGGGTTATCGGCTACACCTTC
>TRBD1|TRBV28|medium-sized|TRBJ1-2|13
CASSQSGGYGYTF
TGTGCCAGCAGCCAATCAGGGGGCTATGGCTACACCTTC
>-|TRBV6-1|medium-sized|TRBJ1-4|14
CASSSTATNEKLFF
TGTGCCAGCAGTTCGACAGCAACTAATGAAAAACTGTTTTTT
>-|TRBV3-1|many|TRBJ1-2|13
CASSQRVRGGYTF
TGTGCCAGCAGCCAACGGGTACGAGGAGGCTACACCTTC
>-|TRBV12-3/TRBV12-4|-|TRBJ1-1|15
CASIPYRAWDTEAFF
TGTGCCAGCATTCCCTACAGGGCTTGGGACACTGAAGCTTTCTTT
>-|TRBV28|medium-sized|TRBJ2-7|13
CASIQGGGPEQYF
TGTGCCAGCATCCAAGGGGGGGGGCCCGAGCAGTACTTC
>TRBD2|TRBV27|-|TRBJ2-1|15
CASSFGTSGYNEQFF
TGTGCCAGCAGTTTCGGGACTAGCGGATACAATGAGCAGTTCTTC
>-|TRBV6-5|medium-sized|TRBJ2-6|15
CASSYPKPGANVLTF
TGTGCCAGCAGTTACCCTAAACCTGGGGCCAACGTCCTGACTTTC
>TRBD1|TRBV4-1|many|TRBJ2-1|15
CASSPMTGGRGEQFF
TGCGCCAGCAGCCCCATGACAGGGGGCCGCGGCGAGCAGTTCTTC
>-|TRBV30|many|TRBJ2-5|15
CAWSVWQTHQETQYF
TGTGCCTGGAGTGTTTGGCAGACACACCAAGAGACCCAGTACTTC
>-|TRBV19|-|TRBJ2-1|14
CASRLSSGYNEQFF
TGTGCCAGTAGATTATCAAGCGGGTACAATGAGCAGTTCTTC
>TRBD1|TRBV6-1|-|TRBJ2-7|14
CASSLVWDSYEQYF
TGTGCCAGCAGCTTGGTTTGGGACAGCTACGAGCAGTACTTC
>-|TRBV28|-|TRBJ1-5|18
CASSLEGGLALGDQPQHF
TGTGCCAGCAGTTTAGAGGGGGGCCTCGCCCTTGGGGATCAGCCCCAGCATTTT
>-|TRBV6-1|-|TRBJ2-1|16
CASSEALGPNYNEQFF
TGTGCCAGCAGTGAAGCGCTCGGGCCTAATTACAATGAGCAGTTCTTC
>-|TRBV9|-|TRBJ2-1|12
CASSGVYGEQFF
TGTGCCAGCAGCGGCGTTTATGGTGAGCAGTTCTTC
>TRBD2|TRBV6-6|medium-sized|TRBJ2-5|20
CASSYTRIGTSGGSQETQYF
TGTGCCAGCAGTTACACCCGGATTGGGACTAGCGGGGGGAGTCAAGAGACCCAGTACTTC
>-|TRBV2|medium-sized|TRBJ1-2|12
CASGQGPDGYTF
TGTGCCAGCGGCCAGGGTCCTGATGGCTACACCTTC
>-|TRBV6-1|-|TRBJ1-6|16
CASRTLRGAENSPLHF
TGTGCCAGCAGGACCCTAAGGGGCGCCGAGAATTCACCCCTCCACTTT
>-|TRBV4-1|once|TRBJ1-2|15
CASSQSIRANYGYTF
TGCGCCAGCAGCCAAAGTATCCGTGCTAACTATGGCTACACCTTC
>-|TRBV7-7|many|TRBJ2-5|13
CASSLARGETQYF
TGTGCTAGCAGCTTAGCCAGGGGAGAGACCCAGTACTTC
>-|TRBV2|medium-sized|TRBJ2-7|12
CASSVAVYEQYF
TGTGCCAGCAGTGTAGCGGTCTACGAGCAGTACTTC
>TRBD1|TRBV12-3/TRBV12-4|few|TRBJ1-4|16
CAGRAYRDRGREKLFF
TGTGCCGGCAGGGCGTACCGGGACAGGGGTCGCGAAAAACTGTTTTTT
>-|TRBV7-8|-|TRBJ2-6|16
CASSPRRRVGANVLTF
TGTGCCAGCAGCCCTCGAAGAAGAGTTGGGGCCAACGTCCTGACTTTC
>-|TRBV20-1|-|TRBJ1-4|14
CAAPEGGANEKLFF
TGTGCCGCCCCCGAGGGGGGGGCTAATGAAAAACTGTTTTTT
>-|TRBV14|-|TRBJ2-7|15
CASSQEPGPSYEQYF
TGTGCCAGCAGCCAAGAGCCAGGGCCATCCTACGAGCAGTACTTC
>-|TRBV12-3/TRBV12-4|many|TRBJ1-1|16
CASRVTDTIMNTEAFF
TGTGCCAGCAGGGTGACAGATACGATTATGAACACTGAAGCTTTCTTT
>TRBD2|TRBV6-2/TRBV6-3|-|TRBJ2-7|17
CASSYPPSGRASYEQYF
TGTGCCAGCAGTTACCCCCCTAGCGGGAGGGCCTCCTACGAGCAGTACTTC
>TRBD2|TRBV9|many|TRBJ2-5|15
CASSVVLAGEETQYF
TGTGCCAGCAGCGTAGTGCTAGCGGGAGAAGAGACCCAGTACTTC
>TRBD1|TRBV19|-|TRBJ2-1|15
CASSPQGPRANEQFF
TGTGCCAGTAGTCCACAGGGGCCCAGGGCCAATGAGCAGTTCTTC
>TRBD1|TRBV2|few|TRBJ2-1|14
CASRTGSYYNEQFF
TGTGCCAGCAGGACAGGGTCGTACTACAATGAGCAGTTCTTC
>-|TRBV20-1|-|TRBJ1-2|12
CSAFTRGYGYTF
TGCAGTGCTTTCACCCGGGGGTATGGCTACACCTTC
>TRBD1|TRBV11-2|-|TRBJ2-3|16
CASSSGQPLGTDTQYF
TGTGCCAGCAGCTCGGGACAGCCCCTGGGCACAGATACGCAGTATTTT
>-|TRBV20-1|-|TRBJ2-7|12
CSANREPYEQYF
TGCAGTGCAAACAGGGAACCCTACGAGCAGTACTTC
>-|TRBV16|many|TRBJ2-5|14
CASSPTVGVETQYF
TGTGCCAGCAGCCCCACGGTGGGGGTTGAGACCCAGTACTTC
>-|TRBV24-1|-|TRBJ2-7|15
CATSDWGDSLDEQYF
TGTGCCACCAGTGATTGGGGGGATAGTCTTGACGAGCAGTACTTC
>TRBD2|TRBV11-3|-|TRBJ2-5|14
CASSSKASGSQQYF
TGTGCCAGCAGCTCCAAAGCTAGCGGATCACAGCAGTACTTC
>-|TRBV28|few|TRBJ2-1|12
CASIQGGGEQFF
TGTGCCAGCATCCAAGGGGGGGGCGAGCAGTTCTTC
>-|TRBV12-3/TRBV12-4|-|TRBJ2-3|14
CASSLGQGGYSQYF
TGTGCCAGCAGTTTAGGGCAGGGTGGGTACAGTCAGTATTTT